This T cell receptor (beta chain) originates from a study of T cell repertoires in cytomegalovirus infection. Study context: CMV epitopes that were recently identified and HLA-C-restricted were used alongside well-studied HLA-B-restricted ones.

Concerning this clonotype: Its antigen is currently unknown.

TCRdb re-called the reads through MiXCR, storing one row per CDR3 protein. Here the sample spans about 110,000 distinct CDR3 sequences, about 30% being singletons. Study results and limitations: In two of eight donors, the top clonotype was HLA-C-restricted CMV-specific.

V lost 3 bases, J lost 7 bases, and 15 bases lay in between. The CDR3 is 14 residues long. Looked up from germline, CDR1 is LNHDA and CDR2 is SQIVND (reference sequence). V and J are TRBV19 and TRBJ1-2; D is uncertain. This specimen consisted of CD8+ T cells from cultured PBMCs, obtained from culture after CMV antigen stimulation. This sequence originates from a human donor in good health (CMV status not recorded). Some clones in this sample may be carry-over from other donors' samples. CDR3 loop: CASSIGAPGIGYTF. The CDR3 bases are TGTGCCAGTAGTATCGGCGCTCCGGGCATTGGCTACACCTTC.